This TCR beta chain was sequenced for a study of naive and memory T cell subsets. Two oligonucleotides, mixed equimolar, formed the beta constant-region primer covering TRBC1 and TRBC2. Four rounds of PCR amplified the ligated cDNA using nested alpha and beta constant-region primers plus SP2. TCRdb fed the UMI-ligation and nested PCR reads into MiXCR, producing one record per CDR3 protein. The table lists roughly 100,000 distinct CDR3 sequences, about 14% of them singletons, with around 2.7% in the top ten. This clonotype was picked up a small number of times. The antigen remains undetermined. This CDR3 is 12 amino acids long. Per germline, CDR1 SNHLY and CDR2 FYNNEI. V shed 4 bases and J shed 3 bases, with 4 bases lying between them. Study-wide results and limits: Possibly reflecting memory cells re-expressing CD45RA, a few larger clonotypes occurred in naive repertoires, especially CD8. TCR counts from RNA may reflect activation-linked expression changes. In CD4 and CD8 cells, diversity dropped from naive through EMRA.

The specimen sequenced was naive CD8+ T cells from blood. The receptor was derived from a human donor in good health. The gene calls are TRBV2 and TRBJ1-5; D not resolved. CDR3 sequence reads: CASSGNNQPQHF. DNA for the CDR3: TGTGCCAGCAGTGGTAACAATCAGCCCCAGCATTTT.